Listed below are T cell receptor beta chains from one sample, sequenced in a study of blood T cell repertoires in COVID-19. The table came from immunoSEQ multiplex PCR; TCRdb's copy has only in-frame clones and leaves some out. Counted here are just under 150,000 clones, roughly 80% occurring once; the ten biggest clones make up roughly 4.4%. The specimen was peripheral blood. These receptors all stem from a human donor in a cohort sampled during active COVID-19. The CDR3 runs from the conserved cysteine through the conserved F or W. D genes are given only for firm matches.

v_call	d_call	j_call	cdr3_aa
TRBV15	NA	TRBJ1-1	CATSRSQGNTEAFF
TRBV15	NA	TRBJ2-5	CATSRPKANQETQYF
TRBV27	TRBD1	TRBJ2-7	CASSPTGQGFYEQYF
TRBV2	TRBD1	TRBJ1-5	CASSPLPTTGGRSRNQPQHF
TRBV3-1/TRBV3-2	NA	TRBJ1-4	CASSPGAEKLFF
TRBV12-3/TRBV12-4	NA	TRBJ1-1	CASSLGQIEAFF
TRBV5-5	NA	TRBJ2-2	CASSKAGAGELFF
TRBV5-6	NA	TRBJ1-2	CASSPDVGEDYGYTF
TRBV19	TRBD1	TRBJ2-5	CASSDRVIRETQYF
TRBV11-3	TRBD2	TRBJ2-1	CASSLVPPGLAGMVQFF
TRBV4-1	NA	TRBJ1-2	CASSLDSPLGGYTF